Sequencing of this T cell receptor (beta chain) was carried out in a study of blood T cells in healthy people across ages. A second PCR of 7 to 11 cycles used a sample-barcoded 5' primer and a J-beta primer mix. Via MiXCR, TCRdb re-called the 5' RACE reads, giving one row per CDR3 protein. The table shows about 930,000 distinct CDR3 sequences, with around 29% occurring only once. A few counts support this clonotype. Antigen specificity is unknown. Germline loops: CDR1 DFQATT, CDR2 SNEGSKA (reference sequence). The CDR3 consists of 17 residues. V was pared by 5 bases and J by 2 bases, with 19 bases between. Study-wide points: For the donors, CMV status was unknown and possibly confounded expanded clonotype changes.

These data also featured in a second study, about T cells of mothers and their children.

The gene calls are TRBV20-1 and TRBJ2-6; a weak D match, TRBD2 (5 bases). The material sequenced was blood. This sequence was found in a woman aged 40 to 50 in good health. The CDR3: CSAFRVGLLTGANVLTF. Here the CDR3 DNA reads TGCAGTGCTTTTAGGGTCGGACTGTTAACTGGGGCCAACGTCCTGACTTTC.